The entry below gives a single T cell receptor beta chain sequence along with its context. The identical CDR3 is also encoded by other nucleotide sequences in the sample. The data are from a study of shared clonotypes between healthy human individuals. Clones were sequenced by immunoSEQ multiplex PCR, and TCRdb holds only the in-frame ones, with some missing. Altogether about 2 million clones are present, approximately 94% being singletons, with the ten largest covering around 1.1%. The V and J ends lost 5 bases and 3 bases respectively, with 9 bases between them. Looked up from germline, CDR1 is SGHDT and CDR2 is YYEEEE. This CDR3 region has 12 residues. Positive CCR7 selection of CD45RO-negative cells yielded the naive CD8 cells, and terminally differentiated effector memory CD45RA+ cells were excluded.

The rearrangement uses TRBV5-6 and TRBJ2-7; D is unresolved. The TCR sequence derives from a man aged 18-30 years in good health. Specimen: naive CD8+ T cells sorted from blood. CDR3 residues: CASSSNSYEQYF. DNA for the CDR3: TGTGCCAGCAGTTCAAATAGCTACGAGCAGTACTTC.